One sample yielded the 2 T cell receptor beta chains listed below, sequenced in a study of beta chain features in type 1 diabetes. The sequenced template was cDNA made from the entire isolated RNA. Assay used: immunoSEQ multiplex PCR; TCRdb lists only in-frame clones, some missing. The sample has 400,000 to 600,000 clones, around 30% seen once. Specimen: naive CD4+ T cells from blood. The receptors were sampled from a young man in good health.

A few counts support this clone. J is TRBJ2-7 and V is TRBV15; D assignment may be TRBD1 or TRBD2 (6 bases each). Germline CDR1 LNHNV, CDR2 YYDKDF (reference sequence). CDR3 length equals 19 residues. The V end lost 0 bases, the J end lost 1 base, and 22 bases lay between the germline ends. As DNA, the CDR3 is TGTGCCACCAGCAGAGATAATTGGACTCGGGGGCCCGTATCCTACGAGCAGTACTTC. This translates into CATSRDNWTRGPVSYEQYF. The variable domain in full, completed from reference TRBV15 and TRBJ2-7, reads DAMVIQNPRYQVTQFGKPVTLSCSQTLNHNVMYWYQQKSSQAPKLLFHYYDKDFNNEADTPDNFQSRRPNTSFCFLDIRSPGLGDTAMYLCATSRDNWTRGPVSYEQYFGPGTRLTVT.

The chain is built from TRBV7-9 and TRBJ2-1; 12 nucleotides align to TRBD2. This CDR3 spans 16 amino acids. Germline V gives CDR1 SEHNR, CDR2 FQNEAQ (reference sequence). J was trimmed by 7 bases and V by 4 bases; bases with no gene match: 8. DNA of the CDR3: TGTGCCAGCAGCTATTCACTAGCGGGAGGTAGAAATGAGCAGTTCTTC. This sequence encodes CASSYSLAGGRNEQFF.